These 16 T cell receptor beta chains share one sample of origin, sequenced in a study of blood T cell repertoires in COVID-19. Produced via immunoSEQ multiplex PCR; TCRdb's table is partial and in-frame only. Among roughly 190,000 clones listed, 84% were seen once. Sequences were obtained from peripheral blood. Every receptor here comes from a woman in her 70s with COVID-19, enrolled during active disease.

This chain connects TRBV18 to TRBJ1-5, with D hard to call. V lost 3 bases and J 4 bases, leaving 16 bases between the germline ends. Germline V gene sequence: CDR1 KGHSH, CDR2 LQKENI. The CDR3 is 16 amino acids. DNA for the CDR3: TGTGCCAGCTCACCGATACCAAGCGGGCTTAATCAGCCCCAGCATTTT. It encodes CASSPIPSGLNQPQHF.

V and J are TRBV27 and TRBJ2-1; TRBD1 aligns across 7 bases. The CDR3 runs to 18 residues. The J segment lost 3 bases and the V segment lost 6 bases, leaving 17 bases of the junction unmatched. Per germline, CDR1 MNHEY and CDR2 SMNVEV (reference sequence). The CDR3 sequence is CASSLGLHPGTDYNEQFF. Written as DNA, the CDR3 is TGTGCCAGCAGCTTAGGCCTTCATCCCGGGACAGACTACAATGAGCAGTTCTTC.

The rearrangement links TRBV5-4 to TRBJ2-5; perhaps TRBD2 as D (7 bases). The germline CDR1 and CDR2 sequences are SGHNT and YYREEE (reference sequence). V was trimmed by 10 bases and J by 6 bases, leaving 16 bases between them. The CDR3 covers 12 residues. The CDR3 nucleotides are TGTGCCCCGGGGGGCGGGGTCAAGACCCAGTACTTC. Translated, it gives CAPGGGVKTQYF.

V and J are TRBV28 and TRBJ1-6; 7 bases are shared with TRBD1. CDR3 length: 16 amino acids. The germline CDR1 and CDR2 sequences are MDHEN and SYDVKM. V lost 5 bases to trimming and J lost 4 bases; unmatched junction nucleotides: 8. This chain's CDR3 is CASSAFRGEYNSPLHF. Written as DNA, the CDR3 is TGTGCCAGCAGTGCATTCAGGGGGGAATATAATTCACCCCTCCACTTT.

V is TRBV1 and J is TRBJ2-1; the table's D call, TRBD2, was not checked against the DNA. TRBV1 is an annotated pseudogene. The CDR3 is made up of 16 amino acids. The DNA for the CDR3 is TGCACCAGCAGCCTCGACCGACTAGCGGATAACAATGAGCAGTTCTTC. Translation: CTSSLDRLADNNEQFF.

The gene calls are TRBV7-2 and TRBJ2-7, with unresolved D. Trimming took off 4 bases at V and 3 bases at J, with 10 bases between the two ends. The CDR3 contains 13 residues. Looked up from germline, CDR1 is SGHTA and CDR2 is FQGNSA. This chain's CDR3 is CASSSPNNYEQYF. The CDR3 DNA is TGTGCCAGCAGCTCCCCGAACAACTACGAGCAGTACTTC. The full variable domain, its missing parts supplied by reference TRBV7-2 and TRBJ2-7, is GAGVSQSPSNKVTEKGKDVELRCDPISGHTALYWYRQSLGQGLEFLIYFQGNSAPDKSGLPSDRFSAERTGGSVSTLTIQRTQQEDSAVYLCASSSPNNYEQYFGPGTRLTVT.

This chain connects TRBV11-2 to TRBJ1-2; the D is unclear. Per the germline V gene, CDR1 is SGHAT and CDR2 is FQNNGV. The CDR3 loop spans 13 amino acids. Trimming left V 3 bases short and J 8 bases short, with 13 bases between. CDR3 sequence: CASSLVELNGYTF. DNA for the CDR3: TGTGCCAGCAGCTTGGTAGAATTAAACGGCTACACCTTC.

The J gene is TRBJ2-2, the V gene TRBV15; no definite D call. The germline V and J ends were trimmed by 10 bases and 3 bases, with 12 bases remaining between them. Germline-derived CDR1 and CDR2 are LNHNV and YYDKDF (reference sequence). The CDR3 spans 13 residues. The CDR3 bases are TGTGCCAGCGAAAATCGGGACACCGGGGAGCTGTTTTTT. This encodes CASENRDTGELFF.

V usage is TRBV29-1 and J usage is TRBJ1-3, with 8 nucleotides matching TRBD1. With V trimmed by 7 bases and J by 4 bases, 3 bases remained unmatched. The CDR3 totals 12 residues. CDR1 is SQVTM and CDR2 is ANQGSEA in the germline V gene. The CDR3 coding sequence is TGCAGCGCCAGGACAGGGGGAAACACCATATATTTT. Its protein product is CSARTGGNTIYF.

The V gene is TRBV5-6, the J gene TRBJ1-2; TRBD1 matches 11 bases. The CDR3 totals 17 residues. The ends lost 1 base at V and 7 bases at J; junction bases unmatched: 12. CDR1 SGHDT and CDR2 YYEEEE come from the germline V gene. CDR3 sequence: CASSLWGFGQGAVGYTF. The CDR3, as DNA: TGTGCCAGCAGCTTGTGGGGATTTGGACAGGGGGCGGTTGGCTACACCTTC.

The J gene is TRBJ2-5, the V gene TRBV28; a weak D match, TRBD1 (5 bases). Germline V CDR1 and CDR2: MDHEN, SYDVKM. The CDR3 is 13 amino acids. The V end lost 7 bases, the J end lost 5 bases, and 14 bases lay between the germline ends. CDR3 residues: CASTLRGRETQYF. CDR3 nucleotide sequence: TGTGCCAGCACCCTAAGGGGTAGGGAGACCCAGTACTTC.

The gene calls are TRBV5-1 and TRBJ1-2; 8 bases map to TRBD1. With 1 base clipped from V and 8 bases from J, the junction kept 7 bases outside the gene matches. CDR1 and CDR2 from the germline V gene are SGHRS and YFSETQ. The CDR3 sequence is 14 residues long. The CDR3 loop reads CASSLTGQAHGYTF. The CDR3 nucleotides read TGCGCCAGCAGCTTGACGGGACAGGCCCACGGCTACACCTTC.

The rearrangement joins TRBV18 to TRBJ1-3; 9 bases agree with TRBD1. Germline V gene lookup returns CDR1 KGHSH and CDR2 LQKENI. The V segment lost 4 bases and the J segment 2 bases; nucleotides outside the gene matches: 3. CDR3 length equals 15 residues. The CDR3 region is CASSLQGAAGNTIYF. The CDR3 DNA reads TGTGCCAGCTCACTACAGGGGGCGGCTGGAAACACCATATATTTT.

The chain carries TRBV30 and TRBJ1-3; D is uncertain. This CDR3 region has 13 residues. Germline V CDR1 and CDR2: GTSNPN, SVGIG (reference sequence). Trimming shortened V by 3 bases and J by 0 bases, and 6 bases separated the two germline ends. The CDR3 coding sequence is TGTGCCTGGAGAGTCTACTCTGGAAACACCATATATTTT. This gives the protein CAWRVYSGNTIYF.

This sequence joins TRBV18 and TRBJ1-2; D is perhaps TRBD1 (6 bases). Trimming left V 2 bases short and J 7 bases short, with 14 bases between. Germline CDR1 is KGHSH and CDR2 is LQKENI. The CDR3 has 14 amino acids. The CDR3 loop reads CASSPEQGSGGYTF. CDR3 DNA sequence: TGTGCCAGCTCACCAGAACAGGGATCGGGTGGCTACACCTTC.

The gene calls are TRBV6-5 and TRBJ1-1; 8 bases line up with TRBD1. Germline CDR1 reads MNHEY; CDR2 reads SVGAGI. V lost 2 bases to trimming and J lost 4 bases; unmatched junction nucleotides: 3. This CDR3 is built from 14 residues. Here the CDR3 DNA reads TGTGCCAGCAGTTACGTCACAGGGGGCACTGAAGCTTTCTTT. Translated: CASSYVTGGTEAFF.